These T cell receptor beta chains were read from a single sample in a study of shared clonotypes between healthy human individuals. The protocol was immunoSEQ multiplex PCR, while the TCRdb copy is restricted to in-frame clones and leaves out a portion. Of approximately 710,000 clones listed, 90% are singletons. The sequencing input was memory CD8+ T cells from PBMCs. The receptors here all came from a young man in good health. Some clones in this sample may be carry-over from other donors' samples. The CDR3 runs from the conserved cysteine through the conserved F or W. A D gene is named only where the DNA matches it firmly. Size is stated for part of the rows, as once, few or many counts, or as a class when the clone is expanded.

TRBJ2-2	-	TRBV30	many	TGTGCCTGCCGCCGGCCTGGGGACACCGGGGAGCTGTTTTTT	CACRRPGDTGELFF
TRBJ2-1	TRBD2	TRBV6-1	-	TGTGCCAGCAGTGAATGGGGGGACTATACCTACAATGAGCAGTTCTTC	CASSEWGDYTYNEQFF
TRBJ2-1	-	TRBV11-2	-	TGTGCCAGCAGCTTAGTGGTAGGCTACAATGAGCAGTTCTTC	CASSLVVGYNEQFF
TRBJ2-7	-	TRBV27	-	TGTGCCAGCAGAATATCGACAGGTAGCTCCTACGAGCAGTACTTC	CASRISTGSSYEQYF
TRBJ1-4	TRBD1	TRBV4-3	-	TGCGCCAGCAGCCAAGAGGACAGGGAGAATGAAAAACTGTTTTTT	CASSQEDRENEKLFF
TRBJ1-5	-	TRBV18	-	TGTGCCAGCTCACAGAAAATGGGGGATTCCTTCAATCAGCCCCAGCATTTT	CASSQKMGDSFNQPQHF
TRBJ2-3	TRBD1	TRBV27	-	TGTGCCAGCAGTCCCGGGACAGGGGGGCGCACAGATACGCAGTATTTT	CASSPGTGGRTDTQYF
TRBJ1-2	-	TRBV13	-	TGTGCCAGCAGCCCGCTAGGCCCAAACTATGGCTACACCTTC	CASSPLGPNYGYTF
TRBJ1-3	-	TRBV7-9	-	TGTGCCAGCAGCTTAATTGCGGGGTCCCACTCTGGAAACACCATATATTTT	CASSLIAGSHSGNTIYF
TRBJ2-7	-	TRBV10-2	-	TGCGCCAGCAGTGAGTCGAACGGCTACGAGCAGTACTTC	CASSESNGYEQYF
TRBJ2-2	-	TRBV30	-	TGTGCCTGGAGTGTGTTTAGGGGTAGGGGACTCAAAGGTGGGAACACCGGGGAGCTGTTTTTT	CAWSVFRGRGLKGGNTGELFF
TRBJ1-2	TRBD1	TRBV7-9	-	TGTGCCAGCAGCCCCAAGGGGGGACAGGGAGTCTATGGCTACACCTTC	CASSPKGGQGVYGYTF
TRBJ2-5	-	TRBV11-1	-	TGTGCCAGCAGCGCCTCCAGGGAGGAGCGCCAGTACTTC	CASSASREERQYF
TRBJ2-1	TRBD2	TRBV9	-	TGTGCCAGTAGCTGGACTGGCGGGGGTCGGGATGAGCAGTTCTTC	CASSWTGGGRDEQFF
TRBJ1-3	TRBD1	TRBV4-3	many	TGCGCCAGCAGCCAAGAAAGGGGGCGCGGAAACACCATATATTTT	CASSQERGRGNTIYF